The entry below gives a single TCR beta chain sequence along with its context. The data are from a study of blood T cell repertoires in COVID-19. Overall study: Some COVID-19 samples were acute and others convalescent; all came from the United States, Italy and Spain.

Trimming took off 6 bases at V and 0 bases at J, with 8 bases between the two ends. CDR3 size: 13 residues. Germline V gene lookup returns CDR1 LNHDA and CDR2 SQIVND (reference sequence). TCRdb keeps only in-frame clones here, not all; method: immunoSEQ multiplex PCR. Of fewer than 250,000 clones listed, approximately 86% were seen once; the top ten hold 5.5% to 8%. Sequenced material: peripheral blood. V and J are TRBV19 and TRBJ1-2; D might be TRBD1 (5 bases). This sequence was found in a woman aged 55-69 years with active or convalescent COVID-19. DNA of the CDR3: TGTGCCAGTAGCAGGGCTTCTAACTATGGCTACACCTTC. Protein product: CASSRASNYGYTF.